Shown below are 15 T cell receptor beta chains from a single sample sequenced in a study of blood T cells in healthy people across ages. A second PCR of 7 to 11 cycles used a sample-barcoded 5' primer and a J-beta primer mix. TCRdb used MiXCR to reprocess the 5' RACE reads, holding one entry per CDR3 protein. This sample has about a million distinct CDR3 sequences, with roughly two fifths found just once. Sequences were obtained from blood. Source of these receptors: a man aged 18 to 30 in good health.

This clonotype appeared a few times. V gene TRBV12-3 or TRBV12-4 combines with J gene TRBJ1-2; D gene uncertain. The CDR3 is 14 amino acids. Trimming took off 4 bases at V and 8 bases at J, with 17 bases between the two ends. The chain's CDR3 is CASSSPPSGRGYTF. In nucleotides, the CDR3 is TGTGCCAGCAGTTCTCCGCCCTCTGGCCGGGGCTACACCTTC.

V gene TRBV7-2 combines with J gene TRBJ2-1; no firm D call. The ends were cut back, 2 bases at V and 0 bases at J, with 14 bases in the middle. The CDR3 is made up of 17 amino acids. Germline V CDR1 and CDR2: SGHTA, FQGNSA. CDR3 sequence reads: CASSLPTAPSSYNEQFF. CDR3 nucleotide sequence: TGTGCCAGCAGCTTACCTACGGCGCCAAGCTCCTACAATGAGCAGTTCTTC.

The J gene is TRBJ2-7, the V gene TRBV2; maybe TRBD2 (5 bases). V shed 4 bases and J shed 7 bases, with 26 bases lying between them. Germline lookup yields CDR1 SNHLY and CDR2 FYNNEI. This CDR3 has 17 amino acids. The CDR3 DNA is TGTGCCAGCAGTGCGTGGAGGAGAGGGTCCGGCAATGATGAGCAGTACTTC. Amino acids: CASSAWRRGSGNDEQYF.

In its sample, this clonotype was seen a few times. For the CDR3, the DNA is TGTGCCAGCACCGATACACAGGGGGTTTTTTACGAGCAGTACTTC. Its protein product is CASTDTQGVFYEQYF. This chain joins TRBV6-6 and TRBJ2-7; 8 bases map to TRBD1. Germline V gene data show CDR1 as MNHNY and CDR2 as SVGAGI (reference sequence). This CDR3 comprises 15 residues. Trimming cost V 7 bases and J 4 bases; bases outside gene matches: 12.

The CDR3 DNA sequence: TGTGCCAGCAGCCCCCAGGGGACACGGAACACTGAAGCTTTCTTT. Amino acid sequence: CASSPQGTRNTEAFF. The chain uses TRBV7-2 and TRBJ1-1, with a weak D call TRBD1 (6 bases). The CDR3 is made up of 15 amino acids. From germline, CDR1 is SGHTA and CDR2 FQGNSA. The V gene lost 5 bases and the J gene lost 1 base, with 14 bases spanning the gap.

The genes are TRBV10-3 and TRBJ1-2; TRBD1 matches at 11 bases. The germline V gene encodes CDR1 ENHRY and CDR2 SYGVKD. V was pared by 6 bases and J by 6 bases, with 3 bases of the junction left unmatched. The CDR3 spans 13 residues. The CDR3 region is CAISRDRGDGYTF. The CDR3 coding sequence is TGTGCCATCAGCCGGGACAGGGGGGATGGCTACACCTTC.

This clonotype was seen a few times. The chain couples TRBV28 to TRBJ2-6; D remains unclear. V dropped 6 bases and J dropped 0 bases, with 15 bases sitting between them. The CDR3 length is 17 residues. Germline V gives CDR1 MDHEN, CDR2 SYDVKM. The CDR3 sequence: CASSHRTVRSGANVLTF. CDR3 DNA: TGTGCCAGCAGCCATCGGACGGTTCGCTCTGGGGCCAACGTCCTGACTTTC.

The rearrangement uses TRBV9 and TRBJ1-6; D not resolved. This CDR3 region has 15 residues. Germline V gene sequence: CDR1 SGDLS, CDR2 YYNGEE. Trimming removed 0 bases from V and 6 bases from J, with 10 bases in between. The CDR3, as DNA: TGTGCCAGCAGCGTAGCAGGCAGACCTAATTCACCCCTCCACTTT. This gives the protein CASSVAGRPNSPLHF.

A few counts support this clonotype. The J gene is TRBJ1-2, the V gene TRBV4-3; D may be TRBD1 (6 bases). The germline V gene has CDR1 LGHNA and CDR2 YSLEER. Trimming left V 3 bases short and J 6 bases short, with 17 bases between. CDR3 length: 15 residues. The CDR3 loop reads CASSQTVWGPHGYTF. CDR3 nucleotide sequence: TGCGCCAGCAGCCAGACAGTATGGGGGCCTCATGGCTACACCTTC.

In this sample, this clonotype turned up a few times. The rearrangement joins TRBV20-1 to TRBJ1-2, with D perhaps TRBD1 (5 bases). Trimming took 0 bases from V and 7 from J, leaving 21 bases between them. CDR3 length: 16 amino acids. Germline-derived CDR1 and CDR2 are DFQATT and SNEGSKA (reference sequence). Here the CDR3 DNA reads TGCAGTGCTAGAGACCCCACCACAGGACCTATCGGTGGCTACACCTTC. Its translation: CSARDPTTGPIGGYTF.

V is TRBV7-9 and J is TRBJ1-5; 11 bases line up with TRBD1. Germline assignment: CDR1 SEHNR and CDR2 FQNEAQ (reference sequence). V trimming: 1 base; J trimming: 0 bases; junction bases outside the gene matches: 5. The CDR3 is made up of 18 amino acids. The CDR3 here is CASSLVGQGGYSNQPQHF. For the CDR3, the DNA is TGTGCCAGCAGCTTAGTGGGACAGGGGGGCTATAGCAATCAGCCCCAGCATTTT. The whole variable domain, remainder taken from reference TRBV7-9 and TRBJ1-5, is DTGVSQNPRHKITKRGQNVTFRCDPISEHNRLYWYRQTLGQGPEFLTYFQNEAQLEKSRLLSDRFSAERPKGSFSTLEIQRTEQGDSAMYLCASSLVGQGGYSNQPQHFGDGTRLSIL.

Only a few counts were recorded for this clonotype. V usage is TRBV30 and J usage is TRBJ1-6, with TRBD1 matching 8 bases. CDR1 is GTSNPN, CDR2 SVGIG, per germline (reference sequence). J was trimmed by 1 base and V by 1 base; bases with no gene match: 6. This CDR3 has 17 amino acids. The CDR3: CAWSAVDRGSYNSPLHF. The CDR3 DNA is TGTGCCTGGAGTGCTGTTGACAGGGGATCCTATAATTCACCCCTCCACTTT. The variable domain in full, completed from reference TRBV30 and TRBJ1-6, reads SQTIHQWPATLVQPVGSPLSLECTVEGTSNPNLYWYRQAAGRGLQLLFYSVGIGQISSEVPQNLSASRPQDRQFILSSKKLLLSDSGFYLCAWSAVDRGSYNSPLHFGNGTRLTVT.

This chain joins TRBV4-3 and TRBJ1-2, with D possibly matching TRBD1 (6 bases). Germline V gene sequence: CDR1 LGHNA, CDR2 YSLEER. This CDR3 is 19 amino acids long. V was pared by 0 bases and J by 1 base, with 21 bases between. CDR3 amino acids: CASSQEEGGVEGHNYGYTF. The CDR3 region has the DNA TGCGCCAGCAGCCAAGAAGAGGGGGGGGTGGAGGGCCATAACTATGGCTACACCTTC.

The V and J genes are TRBV20-1 and TRBJ2-3; 9 nucleotides agree with TRBD2. Germline V gives CDR1 DFQATT, CDR2 SNEGSKA (reference sequence). The CDR3 length is 15 residues. V dropped 6 bases and J dropped 2; count of bases not matched to a gene: 9. The CDR3 protein is CSAPAAGGPTDTQYF. CDR3 in DNA: TGCAGTGCCCCAGCAGCGGGGGGCCCCACAGATACGCAGTATTTT.

This clonotype was observed a handful of times. The chain links TRBV20-1 to TRBJ2-3; no clear D. Trimming stripped 0 bases from V and 0 bases from J, with 4 bases between. CDR3 size: 13 residues. CDR1 is DFQATT, CDR2 SNEGSKA, per germline (reference sequence). CDR3 in amino acids: CSARDESTDTQYF. As DNA, the CDR3 is TGCAGTGCTAGAGATGAGAGCACAGATACGCAGTATTTT.